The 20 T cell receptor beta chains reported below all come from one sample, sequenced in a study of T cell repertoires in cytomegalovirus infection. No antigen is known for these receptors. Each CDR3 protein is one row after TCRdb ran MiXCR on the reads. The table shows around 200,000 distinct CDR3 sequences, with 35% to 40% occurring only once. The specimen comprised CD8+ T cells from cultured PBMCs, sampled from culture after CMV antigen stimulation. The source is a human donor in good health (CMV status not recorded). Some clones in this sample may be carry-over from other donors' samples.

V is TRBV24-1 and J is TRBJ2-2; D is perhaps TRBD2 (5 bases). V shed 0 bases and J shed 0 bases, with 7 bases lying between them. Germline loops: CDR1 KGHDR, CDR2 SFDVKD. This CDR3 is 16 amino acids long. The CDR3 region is CATSDLEEANTGELFF. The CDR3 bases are TGTGCCACCAGTGATTTGGAGGAGGCGAACACCGGGGAGCTGTTTTTT.

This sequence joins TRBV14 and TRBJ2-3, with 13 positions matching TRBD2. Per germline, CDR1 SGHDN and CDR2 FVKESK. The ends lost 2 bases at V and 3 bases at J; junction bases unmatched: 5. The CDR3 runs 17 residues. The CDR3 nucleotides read TGTGCCAGCAGCCAAACGACTAGCGGGGGGAGAACAGATACGCAGTATTTT. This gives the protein CASSQTTSGGRTDTQYF.

The CDR3 loop reads CASSPRQGLYHEQYF. The CDR3 region has the DNA TGTGCCAGCAGTCCTCGACAGGGGCTTTATCACGAGCAGTACTTC. The rearrangement links TRBV28 to TRBJ2-7, with TRBD1 matching 8 bases. There are 15 residues in the CDR3. V was clipped by 5 bases and J by 5 bases; unmatched bases: 11. Germline CDR1 MDHEN, CDR2 SYDVKM.

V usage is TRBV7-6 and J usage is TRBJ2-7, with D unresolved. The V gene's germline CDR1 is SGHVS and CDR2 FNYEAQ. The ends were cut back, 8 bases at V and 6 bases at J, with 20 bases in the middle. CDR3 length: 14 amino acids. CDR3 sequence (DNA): TGTGCCAGCTTTCCCCCCGCTGCCGCCCTCGAGCAGTACTTC. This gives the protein CASFPPAAALEQYF. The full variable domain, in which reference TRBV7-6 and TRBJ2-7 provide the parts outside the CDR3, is GAGVSQSPRYKVTKRGQDVALRCDPISGHVSLYWYRQALGQGPEFLTYFNYEAQQDKSGLPNDRFSAERPEGSISTLTIQRTEQRDSAMYRCASFPPAAALEQYFGPGTRLTVT.

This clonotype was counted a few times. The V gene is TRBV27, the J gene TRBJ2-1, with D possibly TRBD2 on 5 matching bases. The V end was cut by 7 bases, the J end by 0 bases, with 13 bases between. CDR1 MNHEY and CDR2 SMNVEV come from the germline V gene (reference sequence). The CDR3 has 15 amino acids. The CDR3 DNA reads TGTGCCAGCAAAATCGGGGTGAGCTCCTACAATGAGCAGTTCTTC. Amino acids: CASKIGVSSYNEQFF.

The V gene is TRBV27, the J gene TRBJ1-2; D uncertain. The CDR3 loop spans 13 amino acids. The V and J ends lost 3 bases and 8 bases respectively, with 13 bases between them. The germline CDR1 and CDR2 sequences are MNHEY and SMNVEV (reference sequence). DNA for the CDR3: TGTGCCAGCAGTTTGGGAAAACTCGGGGGCTACACCTTC. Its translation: CASSLGKLGGYTF.

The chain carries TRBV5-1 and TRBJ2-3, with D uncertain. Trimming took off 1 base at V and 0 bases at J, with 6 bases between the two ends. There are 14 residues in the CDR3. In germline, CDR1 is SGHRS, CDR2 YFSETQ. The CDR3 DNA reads TGCGCCAGCAGCTTGTACTCGAGCACAGATACGCAGTATTTT. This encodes CASSLYSSTDTQYF. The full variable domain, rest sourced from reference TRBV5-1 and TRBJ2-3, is KAGVTQTPRYLIKTRGQQVTLSCSPISGHRSVSWYQQTPGQGLQFLFEYFSETQRNKGNFPGRFSGRQFSNSRSEMNVSTLELGDSALYLCASSLYSSTDTQYFGPGTRLTVL.

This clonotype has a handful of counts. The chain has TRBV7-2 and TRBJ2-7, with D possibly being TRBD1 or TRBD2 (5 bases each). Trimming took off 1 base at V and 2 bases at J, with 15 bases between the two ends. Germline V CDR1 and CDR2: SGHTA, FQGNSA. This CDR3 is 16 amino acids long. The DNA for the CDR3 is TGTGCCAGCAGCTTAGTAGGTGGGGACGTCGCCTACGAGCAGTACTTC. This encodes CASSLVGGDVAYEQYF.

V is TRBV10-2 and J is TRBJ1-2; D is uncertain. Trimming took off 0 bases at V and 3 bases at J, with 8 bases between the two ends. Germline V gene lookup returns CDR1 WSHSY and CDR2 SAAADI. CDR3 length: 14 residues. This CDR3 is CASSESVSYYGYTF. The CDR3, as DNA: TGCGCCAGCAGTGAGTCGGTCAGTTACTATGGCTACACCTTC.

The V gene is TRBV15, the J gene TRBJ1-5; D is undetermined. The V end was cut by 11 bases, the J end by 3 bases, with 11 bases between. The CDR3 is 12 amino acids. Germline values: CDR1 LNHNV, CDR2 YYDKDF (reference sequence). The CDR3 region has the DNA TGTGCCGTCGGGCCCTACAATCAGCCCCAGCATTTT. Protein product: CAVGPYNQPQHF.

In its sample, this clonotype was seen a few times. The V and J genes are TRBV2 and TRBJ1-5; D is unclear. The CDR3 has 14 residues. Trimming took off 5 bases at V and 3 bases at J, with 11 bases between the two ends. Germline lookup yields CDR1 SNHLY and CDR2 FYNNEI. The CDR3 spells CASSPYRNNQPQHF. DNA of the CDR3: TGTGCCAGCAGTCCTTACAGAAACAATCAGCCCCAGCATTTT.

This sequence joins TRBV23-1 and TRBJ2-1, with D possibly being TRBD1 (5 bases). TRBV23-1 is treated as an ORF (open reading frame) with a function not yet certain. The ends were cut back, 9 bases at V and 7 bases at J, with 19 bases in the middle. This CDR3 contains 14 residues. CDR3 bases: TGCGCCAGTCTGGGGCCAGGGCTGGAAAATGAGCAGTTCTTC. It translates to CASLGPGLENEQFF.

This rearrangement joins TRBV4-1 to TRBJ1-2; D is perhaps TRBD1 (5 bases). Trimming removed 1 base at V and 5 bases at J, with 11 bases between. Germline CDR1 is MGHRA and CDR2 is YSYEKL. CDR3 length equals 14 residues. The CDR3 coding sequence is TGCGCCAGCAGCCAAGGTACAGGACGGTATGGCTACACCTTC. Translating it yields CASSQGTGRYGYTF.

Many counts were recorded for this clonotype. DNA of the CDR3: TGTGCCAGCAGCCCCCTCGCTCATACGACTAGCGGGATCTCCTACGAGCAGTACTTC. Protein sequence: CASSPLAHTTSGISYEQYF. The V and J genes are TRBV7-6 and TRBJ2-7, with 11 bases that match TRBD2. CDR3 length equals 19 residues. Germline V lookup: CDR1 SGHVS, CDR2 FNYEAQ. V shed 5 bases, J shed 0 bases, and the junction held 15 bases outside the gene matches.

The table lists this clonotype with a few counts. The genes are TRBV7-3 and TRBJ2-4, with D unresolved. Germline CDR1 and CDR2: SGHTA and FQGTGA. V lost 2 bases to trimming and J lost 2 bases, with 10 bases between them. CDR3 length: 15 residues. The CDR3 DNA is TGTGCCAGCAGCTTAGGCCGCTCTCCCAAAAACATTCAGTACTTC. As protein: CASSLGRSPKNIQYF.

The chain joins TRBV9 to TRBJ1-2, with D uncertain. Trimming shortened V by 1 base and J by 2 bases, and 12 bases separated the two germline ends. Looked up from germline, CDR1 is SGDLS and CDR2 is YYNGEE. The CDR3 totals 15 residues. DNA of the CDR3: TGTGCCAGCAGCGTAAATAGGGAAGAAAACTATGGCTACACCTTC. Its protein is CASSVNREENYGYTF.

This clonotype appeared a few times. This chain's CDR3 is CASSAGVLPYNEQFF. The CDR3 region has the DNA TGTGCCAGCAGCGCCGGGGTTTTGCCGTACAATGAGCAGTTCTTC. V gene TRBV12-3 or TRBV12-4 combines with J gene TRBJ2-1, with D tentatively TRBD2 (5 bases). This CDR3 spans 15 amino acids. The V and J ends lost 6 bases and 4 bases respectively, with 16 bases between them.

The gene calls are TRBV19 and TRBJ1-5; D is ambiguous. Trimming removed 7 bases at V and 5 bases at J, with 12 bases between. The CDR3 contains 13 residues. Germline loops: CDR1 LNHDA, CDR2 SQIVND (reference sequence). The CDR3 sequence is CASTQEDYQPQHF. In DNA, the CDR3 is TGTGCCAGTACCCAAGAAGACTATCAGCCCCAGCATTTT.

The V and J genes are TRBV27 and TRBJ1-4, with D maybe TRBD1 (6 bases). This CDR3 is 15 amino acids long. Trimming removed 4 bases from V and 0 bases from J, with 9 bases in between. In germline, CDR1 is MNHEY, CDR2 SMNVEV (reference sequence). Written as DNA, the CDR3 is TGTGCCAGCAGTTCGAAGGGGGCAACTAATGAAAAACTGTTTTTT. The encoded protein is CASSSKGATNEKLFF.

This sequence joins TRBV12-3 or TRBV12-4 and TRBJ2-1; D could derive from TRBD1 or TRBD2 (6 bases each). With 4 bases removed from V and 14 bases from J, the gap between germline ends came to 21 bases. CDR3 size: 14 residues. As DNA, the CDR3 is TGTGCCAGCAGTTCCCGGGGGCAGGTAATTGGGGAGTTCTTC. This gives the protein CASSSRGQVIGEFF.